This TCR beta chain was identified during a study of human T cells and chemical hapten exposure. TCRdb itself ran the RACE reads through MiXCR, one entry per CDR3 protein. The repertoire holds some 50,000 distinct CDR3 sequences, 3.5% to 4.5% seen once, with about 1.5% in the top ten. Study-level points and caveats: TCRs at a frequency above 1 in 1000 stayed unchanged with DPC sensitization.

This clonotype was recorded at least ten times. What it binds is not known. The germline V gene encodes CDR1 LGHNA and CDR2 YNFKEQ. Trimming removed 3 bases from V and 0 bases from J, with 9 bases in between. There are 15 residues in the CDR3. Time point defined: healthy volunteer bleed at 2 weeks. Whole blood that had not been fractionated was the source of extracted total RNA. What was sequenced was whole blood. V gene TRBV4-2 combines with J gene TRBJ2-1; unclear D gene. The sequence was collected from a female donor in good health. Some clones in this sample may be carry-over from other donors' samples. The CDR3 is CASSHRLDSYNEQFF. The CDR3 nucleotides are TGTGCCAGCAGCCACCGTTTAGACTCCTACAATGAGCAGTTCTTC.